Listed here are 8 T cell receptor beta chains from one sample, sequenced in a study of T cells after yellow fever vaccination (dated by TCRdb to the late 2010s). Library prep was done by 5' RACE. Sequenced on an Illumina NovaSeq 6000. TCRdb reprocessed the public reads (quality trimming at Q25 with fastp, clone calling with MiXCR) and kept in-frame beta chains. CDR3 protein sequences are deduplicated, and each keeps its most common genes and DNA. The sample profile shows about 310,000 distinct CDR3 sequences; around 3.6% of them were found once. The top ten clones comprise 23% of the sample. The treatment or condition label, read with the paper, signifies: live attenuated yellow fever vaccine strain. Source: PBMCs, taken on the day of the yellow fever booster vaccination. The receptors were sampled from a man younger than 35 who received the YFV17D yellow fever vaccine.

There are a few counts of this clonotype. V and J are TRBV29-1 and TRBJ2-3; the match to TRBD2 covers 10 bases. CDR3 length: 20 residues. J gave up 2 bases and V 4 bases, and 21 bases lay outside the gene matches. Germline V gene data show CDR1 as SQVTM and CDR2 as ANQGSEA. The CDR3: CSVVWGAVRLAGRFTDTQYF. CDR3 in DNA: TGCAGCGTTGTATGGGGGGCGGTGAGACTAGCGGGTAGATTCACAGATACGCAGTATTTT.

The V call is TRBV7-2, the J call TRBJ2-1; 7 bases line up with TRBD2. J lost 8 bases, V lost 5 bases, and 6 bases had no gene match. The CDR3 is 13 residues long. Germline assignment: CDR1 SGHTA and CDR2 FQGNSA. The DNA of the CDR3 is TGTGCCAGCAGCACAAGCGGGGTCTATGAGCAGTTCTTC. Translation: CASSTSGVYEQFF.

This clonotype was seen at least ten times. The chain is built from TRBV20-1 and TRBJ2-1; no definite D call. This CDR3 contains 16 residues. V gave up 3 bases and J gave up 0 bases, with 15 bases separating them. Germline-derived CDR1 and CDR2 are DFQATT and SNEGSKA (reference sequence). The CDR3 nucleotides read TGCAGTGCTAGTGCGGTAAACCGGAGCTCCTACAATGAGCAGTTCTTC. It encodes CSASAVNRSSYNEQFF.

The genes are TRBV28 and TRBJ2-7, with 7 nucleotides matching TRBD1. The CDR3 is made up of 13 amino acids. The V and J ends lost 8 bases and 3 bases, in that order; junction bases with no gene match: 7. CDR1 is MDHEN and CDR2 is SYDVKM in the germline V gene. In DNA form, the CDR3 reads TGTGCCAGCGGACTGGGACAGAACTACGAGCAGTACTTC. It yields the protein CASGLGQNYEQYF.

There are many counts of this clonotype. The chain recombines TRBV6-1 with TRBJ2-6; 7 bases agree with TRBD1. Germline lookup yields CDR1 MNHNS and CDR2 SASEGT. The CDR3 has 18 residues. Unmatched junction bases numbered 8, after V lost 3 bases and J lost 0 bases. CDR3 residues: CASSETGQPSSGANVLTF. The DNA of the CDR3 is TGTGCCAGCAGTGAGACGGGACAGCCAAGCTCTGGGGCCAACGTCCTGACTTTC.

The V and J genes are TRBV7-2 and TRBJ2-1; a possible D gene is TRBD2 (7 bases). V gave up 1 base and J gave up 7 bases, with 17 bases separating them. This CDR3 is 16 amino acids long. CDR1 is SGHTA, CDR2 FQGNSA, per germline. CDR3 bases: TGTGCCAGCAGCTTAGTTGGGGGGGGCCTCCCAAATGAGCAGTTCTTC. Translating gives CASSLVGGGLPNEQFF.

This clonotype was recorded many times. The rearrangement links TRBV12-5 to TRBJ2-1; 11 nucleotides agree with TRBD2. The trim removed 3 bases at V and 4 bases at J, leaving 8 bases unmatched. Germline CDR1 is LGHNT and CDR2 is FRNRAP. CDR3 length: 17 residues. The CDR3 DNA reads TGTGCTAGTGGTTTATTTAGCGGGGGGGCTTGGTACAATGAGCAGTTCTTC. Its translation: CASGLFSGGAWYNEQFF. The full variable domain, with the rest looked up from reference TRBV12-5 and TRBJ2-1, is DARVTQTPRHKVTEMGQEVTMRCQPILGHNTVFWYRQTMMQGLELLAYFRNRAPLDDSGMPKDRFSAEMPDATLATLKIQPSEPRDSAVYFCASGLFSGGAWYNEQFFGPGTRLTVL.

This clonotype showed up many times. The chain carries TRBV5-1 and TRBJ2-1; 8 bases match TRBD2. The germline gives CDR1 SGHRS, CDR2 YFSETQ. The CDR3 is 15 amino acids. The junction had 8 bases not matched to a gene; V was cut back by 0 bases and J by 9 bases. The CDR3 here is CASSLGPGGLGEQFF. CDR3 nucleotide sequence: TGCGCCAGCAGCTTGGGTCCGGGGGGGCTCGGTGAGCAGTTCTTC.